These 2 T cell receptor beta chains were sequenced from one sample in a study of shared clonotypes between healthy human individuals. The data were produced by immunoSEQ multiplex PCR, yet TCRdb's version contains in-frame clones alone and is incomplete. The sample has about 490,000 clones, 65% to 85% seen once; the top ten hold 12%. Sequenced sample: PBMCs. These receptors were taken from a woman aged 40 to 50 in good health. Some clones in this sample may be carry-over from other donors' samples.

Concerning this clone itself: Only one base separates this from a far larger clonotype, so it likely reflects a read error. The sample contains more than one DNA sequence encoding this CDR3. The V gene is TRBV30, the J gene TRBJ2-5, with D unresolved. Germline-derived CDR1 and CDR2 are GTSNPN and SVGIG (reference sequence). This CDR3 is 11 amino acids long. The CDR3 region is CAWSGPYEQYF. Here the CDR3 DNA reads TGTGCATGGAGTGGACCCTATGAGCAGTACTTC.

This chain links TRBV27 with TRBJ2-1, with TRBD1 identical over 8 bases. The V segment lost 7 bases and the J segment 3 bases; nucleotides outside the gene matches: 8. The CDR3 totals 15 residues. CDR1 and CDR2 from the germline V gene are MNHEY and SMNVEV (reference sequence). CDR3 amino acids: CASTNGQGFYNEQFF. CDR3 DNA sequence: TGTGCCAGCACTAACGGACAGGGCTTCTACAATGAGCAGTTCTTC.